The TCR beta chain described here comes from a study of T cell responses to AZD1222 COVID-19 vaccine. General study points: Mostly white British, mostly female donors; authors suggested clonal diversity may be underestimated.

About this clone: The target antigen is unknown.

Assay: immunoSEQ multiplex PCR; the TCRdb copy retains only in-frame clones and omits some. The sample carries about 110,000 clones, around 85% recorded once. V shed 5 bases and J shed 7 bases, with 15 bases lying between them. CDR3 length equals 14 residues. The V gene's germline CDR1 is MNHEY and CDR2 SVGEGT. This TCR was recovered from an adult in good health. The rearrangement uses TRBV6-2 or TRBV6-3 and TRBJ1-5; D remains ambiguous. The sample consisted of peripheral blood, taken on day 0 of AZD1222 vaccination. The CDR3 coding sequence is TGTGCCAGCAGTCTAACAACACAGCGGCAGCCCCAGCATTTT. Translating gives CASSLTTQRQPQHF.